One sample yielded the 12 T cell receptor beta chains listed below, sequenced in a study of blood T cell repertoires in COVID-19. Only in-frame clones appear in the TCRdb table, and some are missing; sequencing was by immunoSEQ multiplex PCR. The top ten hold 1.2% of the sample, which has 95,000 or so clones, around nine tenths seen once. Sequences were obtained from peripheral blood. The source of these receptors is an older man with active or convalescent COVID-19.

This chain connects TRBV5-4 to TRBJ2-3; 9 bases map to TRBD2. The CDR3 loop spans 17 amino acids. With V trimmed by 3 bases and J by 4 bases, 12 bases remained unmatched. In germline, CDR1 is SGHNT, CDR2 YYREEE (reference sequence). CDR3 amino acids: CASSSRLSAGGADTQYF. Written as DNA, the CDR3 is TGTGCCAGCAGCTCCCGCCTTAGTGCGGGAGGGGCAGATACGCAGTATTTT.

The DNA of the CDR3 is TGTGCCAGCAGCGACAGGACTGGCTACACCTTC. It specifies CASSDRTGYTF. This chain links TRBV6-5 with TRBJ1-2; D perhaps matches TRBD1 (6 bases). Germline CDR1 is MNHEY and CDR2 is SVGAGI. This CDR3 comprises 11 residues. V was clipped by 6 bases and J by 7 bases, with 9 bases between them.

The chain combines TRBV11-2 with TRBJ1-2; D call uncertain. The CDR3 loop spans 14 amino acids. CDR1 is SGHAT and CDR2 is FQNNGV in the germline V gene. V gave up 5 bases and J gave up 0 bases, with 10 bases separating them. CDR3 sequence reads: CASSLTGSNYGYTF. In DNA, the CDR3 is TGTGCCAGCAGCCTCACCGGGTCTAACTATGGCTACACCTTC.

The chain combines TRBV27 with TRBJ1-2; 9 bases map to TRBD1. Trimming removed 5 bases from V and 7 bases from J; junction bases left unmatched: 8. The germline V gene has CDR1 MNHEY and CDR2 SMNVEV (reference sequence). The CDR3 contains 14 residues. The CDR3 spells CASSRDRDIRGYTF. DNA of the CDR3: TGTGCCAGCAGTAGGGACAGGGATATCCGTGGCTACACCTTC.

This clone was picked up one time. This chain links TRBV7-2 with TRBJ1-5; D might be TRBD1 (6 bases). This CDR3 is built from 14 residues. Trimming left V 5 bases short and J 3 bases short, with 11 bases between. CDR1 and CDR2 from the germline V gene are SGHTA and FQGNSA. CDR3: CASSPDRNNQPQHF. As DNA, the CDR3 is TGTGCCAGCAGCCCCGACAGGAACAATCAGCCCCAGCATTTT.

The rearrangement uses TRBV28 and TRBJ2-5; 8 nucleotides line up with TRBD1. The CDR3 is made up of 14 amino acids. The V gene end was trimmed by 3 bases and the J gene end by 6 bases; junction bases not matched to a gene: 6. Germline loops: CDR1 MDHEN, CDR2 SYDVKM. The CDR3 DNA is TGTGCCAGCAGTTTTTCGGACAGGGTTAAGACCCAGTACTTC. Translated, it gives CASSFSDRVKTQYF. The full variable domain, its missing parts supplied by reference TRBV28 and TRBJ2-5, is DVKVTQSSRYLVKRTGEKVFLECVQDMDHENMFWYRQDPGLGLRLIYFSYDVKMKEKGDIPEGYSVSREKKERFSLILESASTNQTSMYLCASSFSDRVKTQYFGPGTRLLVL.

This chain uses TRBV5-5 with TRBJ2-7; TRBD2 aligns across 8 bases. The germline V gene encodes CDR1 SGHKS and CDR2 YYEKEE (reference sequence). The CDR3 is 15 amino acids. Trimming removed 4 bases from V and 2 bases from J; junction bases left unmatched: 8. CDR3: CASSPQLAEAYEQYF. For the CDR3, the DNA is TGTGCCAGCAGCCCCCAACTAGCGGAAGCCTACGAGCAGTACTTC.

This rearrangement joins TRBV5-1 to TRBJ2-7, with a weak D call TRBD1 (6 bases). Per the germline V gene, CDR1 is SGHRS and CDR2 is YFSETQ. V was shortened by 5 bases and J by 3 bases, with 9 bases between the two germline ends. This CDR3 has 12 amino acids. CDR3 bases: TGCGCCAGCAGTGGACAGCACTACGAGCAGTACTTC. It yields the protein CASSGQHYEQYF.

Turning to this clone: A much larger clone differs from this one at a single base, so this may be a read error. This chain uses TRBV9 with TRBJ2-1; 7 bases align to TRBD1. V shed 0 bases and J 0 bases; nucleotides not matched to a gene: 0. The CDR3 runs 15 residues. Germline CDR1 SGDLS, CDR2 YYNGEE. CDR3 region: CASSVAGGSYNEQFF. CDR3 DNA: TGTGCCAGCAGCGTAGCAGGGGGCTCCTACAATGAGCAGTTCTTC.

This rearrangement joins TRBV12-3 or TRBV12-4 to TRBJ1-2; D uncertain. This CDR3 spans 13 amino acids. V was cut by 3 bases and J by 0 bases, with 5 bases left in between. The CDR3 sequence: CASSFNTNYGYTF. The CDR3 DNA follows: TGTGCCAGCAGTTTTAACACTAACTATGGCTACACCTTC.

The rearrangement joins TRBV19 to TRBJ2-3, with TRBD2 as a possible D gene (5 bases). V shed 5 bases and J shed 2 bases, with 11 bases lying between them. The CDR3 is 14 amino acids. Germline CDR1 is LNHDA and CDR2 is SQIVND (reference sequence). CDR3 sequence: CASSGWEITDTQYF. CDR3 nucleotide sequence: TGTGCCAGTAGTGGCTGGGAGATCACAGATACGCAGTATTTT.

This rearrangement joins TRBV29-1 to TRBJ2-1, with a tentative D call TRBD1 (5 bases). CDR1 is SQVTM and CDR2 is ANQGSEA in the germline V gene. The length of the CDR3 is 12 residues. Trimming removed 7 bases at V and 4 bases at J, with 11 bases between. CDR3 in amino acids: CSADTGYNEQFF. The CDR3, as DNA: TGCAGCGCCGATACAGGATACAATGAGCAGTTCTTC.